This T cell receptor beta chain was observed in a study of shared clonotypes between healthy human individuals. Sequencing was performed with immunoSEQ multiplex PCR; in TCRdb, only in-frame clones are kept and a portion is missing. The data hold 2 million to 3 million clones, with 93% observed a single time. V gave up 10 bases and J gave up 6 bases; unmatched junction bases: 8. The germline V gene has CDR1 MDHEN and CDR2 SYDVKM. This CDR3 has 14 residues. This rearrangement joins TRBV28 to TRBJ2-7; 14 bases map to TRBD2. Material for sequencing was naive CD4+ T cells from PBMCs. Subset given: CD45RA+ positively selected. This TCR was sampled from a man younger than 30 in good health. Some clones in this sample may be carry-over from other donors' samples. The CDR3 sequence is CATLGLAGGSEQYF. The CDR3 nucleotides are TGTGCCACCCTAGGACTAGCGGGAGGTAGCGAGCAGTACTTC.